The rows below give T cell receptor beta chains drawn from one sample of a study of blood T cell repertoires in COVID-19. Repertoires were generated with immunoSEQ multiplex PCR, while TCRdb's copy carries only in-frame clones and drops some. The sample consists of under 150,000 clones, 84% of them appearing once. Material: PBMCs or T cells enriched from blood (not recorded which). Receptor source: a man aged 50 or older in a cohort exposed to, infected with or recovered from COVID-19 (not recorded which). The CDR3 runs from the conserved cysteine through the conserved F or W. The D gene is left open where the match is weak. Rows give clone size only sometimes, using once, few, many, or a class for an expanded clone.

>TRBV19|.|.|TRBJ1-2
CASSLGQGRGYTF
TGTGCCAGCTCCTTGGGCCAGGGTAGAGGCTACACCTTC
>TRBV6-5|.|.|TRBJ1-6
CASSGARGNSPLHF
TGTGCCAGCAGCGGAGCCCGGGGGAATTCACCCCTCCACTTT
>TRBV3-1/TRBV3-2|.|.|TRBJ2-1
CASSRDSGLYNEQFF
TGTGCCAGCAGCCGGGATTCGGGACTTTACAATGAGCAGTTCTTC
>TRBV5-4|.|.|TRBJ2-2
CASSPRTVDTGELFF
TGTGCCAGCAGCCCTCGGACAGTGGACACCGGGGAGCTGTTTTTT
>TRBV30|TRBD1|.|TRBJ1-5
CAWSSTFIDRGNQPQHF
TGTGCCTGGAGCTCCACCTTTATAGACAGGGGGAATCAGCCCCAGCATTTT
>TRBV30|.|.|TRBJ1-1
CAWSVWAMNTEAFF
TGTGCCTGGAGTGTATGGGCGATGAACACTGAAGCTTTCTTT
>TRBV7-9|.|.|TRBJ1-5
CASSPPGNQPQHF
TGTGCCAGCAGCCCACCGGGGAATCAGCCCCAGCATTTT
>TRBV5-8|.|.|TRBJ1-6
CASSLDQDTYNSPLHF
TGTGCCAGCAGCTTGGACCAGGACACTTATAATTCACCCCTCCACTTT
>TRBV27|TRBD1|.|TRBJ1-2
CASSLIQGAGGYTF
TGTGCCAGCAGCTTAATACAGGGGGCGGGGGGCTACACCTTC
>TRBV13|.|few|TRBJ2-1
CASSLDRGPSSYNEQFF
TGTGCCAGCAGCTTGGACAGAGGGCCAAGCTCCTACAATGAGCAGTTCTTC
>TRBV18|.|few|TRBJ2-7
CASSPGVTSYEQYF
TGTGCCAGCTCACCCGGGGTTACCTCCTACGAGCAGTACTTC
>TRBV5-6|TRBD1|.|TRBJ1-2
CASWSRDRDGYTF
TGTGCCAGCTGGAGCCGGGACAGAGATGGCTACACCTTC
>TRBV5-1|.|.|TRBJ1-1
CASSKNTGFGTEAFF
TGCGCCAGCAGCAAAAATACAGGGTTCGGCACTGAAGCTTTCTTT
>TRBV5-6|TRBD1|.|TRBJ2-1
CASSTGTGRSYNEQFF
TGTGCCAGCAGCACTGGGACAGGGCGCTCCTACAATGAGCAGTTCTTC
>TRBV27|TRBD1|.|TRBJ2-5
CASSPHQGASLETQYF
TGTGCCAGCAGCCCCCACCAGGGGGCGTCGTTGGAGACCCAGTACTTC
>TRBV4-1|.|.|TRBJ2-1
CASSPSSVTYYNEQFF
TGCGCCAGCAGCCCAAGTAGTGTCACCTACTACAATGAGCAGTTCTTC
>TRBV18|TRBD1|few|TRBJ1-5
CASSLGQGRSQPQHF
TGTGCCAGCTCACTAGGACAGGGGCGCAGTCAGCCCCAGCATTTT
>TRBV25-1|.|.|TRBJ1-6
CASSHVEGSPLHF
TGTGCCAGCAGCCACGTAGAGGGCTCACCCCTCCACTTT
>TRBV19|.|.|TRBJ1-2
CASSIWAGSPDGYTF
TGTGCCAGTAGTATATGGGCAGGGTCACCGGATGGCTACACCTTC
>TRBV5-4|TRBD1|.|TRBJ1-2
CASSLEGGRNHGYTF
TGTGCCAGCAGCTTGGAAGGGGGCAGAAATCATGGCTACACCTTC
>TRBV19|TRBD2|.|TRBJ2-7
CASSLKLWGDYSYEQYF
TGTGCCAGTAGTCTCAAGCTTTGGGGGGACTATTCCTACGAGCAGTACTTC
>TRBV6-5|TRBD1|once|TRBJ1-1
CASSPTGVSEAFF
TGTGCCAGCAGTCCCACAGGGGTTTCCGAAGCTTTCTTT
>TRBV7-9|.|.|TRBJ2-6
CASSLSSGANVLTF
TGTGCCAGCAGCCTCTCCTCTGGGGCCAACGTCCTGACTTTC
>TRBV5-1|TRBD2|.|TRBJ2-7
CASSRGTSGYEQYF
TGCGCCAGCAGCAGAGGGACTAGCGGCTACGAGCAGTACTTC
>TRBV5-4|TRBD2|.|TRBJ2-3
CASSWTSGSRDTQYF
TGTGCCAGCAGCTGGACTAGCGGGAGTCGAGATACGCAGTATTTT
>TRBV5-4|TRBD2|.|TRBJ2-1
CASSLALAGMGNEQFF
TGTGCCAGCAGCTTGGCCCTAGCGGGGATGGGGAATGAGCAGTTCTTC
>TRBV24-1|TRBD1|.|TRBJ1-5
CATSDSTGGGNQPQHF
TGTGCCACCAGTGACTCGACAGGGGGCGGCAATCAGCCCCAGCATTTT
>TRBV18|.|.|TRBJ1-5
CASSPTSSNQPQHF
TGTGCCAGCTCACCTACGAGCAGCAATCAGCCCCAGCATTTT
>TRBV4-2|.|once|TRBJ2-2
CASSQVRSTGELFF
TGTGCCAGCAGCCAAGTGCGGAGCACCGGGGAGCTGTTTTTT
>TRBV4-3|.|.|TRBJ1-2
CASSQGGTYDGYTF
TGCGCCAGCAGCCAAGGCGGCACCTATGATGGCTACACCTTC
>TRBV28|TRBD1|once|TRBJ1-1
CASSPASTGGTEAFF
TGTGCCAGCAGCCCCGCCTCGACAGGGGGCACTGAAGCTTTCTTT
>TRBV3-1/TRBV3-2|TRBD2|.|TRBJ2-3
CASSQRVGRSGRALADTQYF
TGTGCCAGCAGCCAACGGGTGGGGCGTAGCGGGAGGGCCCTCGCAGATACGCAGTATTTT
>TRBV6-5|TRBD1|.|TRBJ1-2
CASEGLGQLNYGYTF
TGTGCCAGCGAGGGACTGGGACAGCTTAACTATGGCTACACCTTC
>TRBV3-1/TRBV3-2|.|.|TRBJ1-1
CASSQGDTWNTEAFF
TGTGCCAGCAGCCAGGGGGACACTTGGAACACTGAAGCTTTCTTT
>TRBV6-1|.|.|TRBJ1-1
CASSEGGLNTEAFF
TGTGCCAGCAGTGAAGGAGGGCTGAACACTGAAGCTTTCTTT
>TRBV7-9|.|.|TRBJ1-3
CASGRGGSGNTIYF
TGTGCCAGCGGCCGGGGGGGCTCTGGAAACACCATATATTTT
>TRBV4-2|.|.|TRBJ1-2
CASSQEFGGGGYTF
TGTGCCAGCAGCCAAGAATTCGGGGGAGGAGGCTACACCTTC
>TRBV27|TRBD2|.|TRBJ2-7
CASSSGGSSYEQYF
TGTGCCAGCAGTAGCGGGGGAAGCTCCTACGAGCAGTACTTC
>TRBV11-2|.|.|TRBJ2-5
CASSLWAKQETQYF
TGTGCCAGCAGCTTATGGGCAAAACAAGAGACCCAGTACTTC
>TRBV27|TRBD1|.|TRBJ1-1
CASSLLRGRNTEAFF
TGTGCCAGCAGTCTCCTCAGGGGGAGAAACACTGAAGCTTTCTTT
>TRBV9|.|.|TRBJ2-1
CASSAGAGSYNEQFF
TGTGCCAGCAGCGCCGGGGCGGGATCCTACAATGAGCAGTTCTTC
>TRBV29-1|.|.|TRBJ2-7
CSVLRVDSYEQYF
TGCAGCGTTCTCCGGGTCGACTCCTACGAGCAGTACTTC
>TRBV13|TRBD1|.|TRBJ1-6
CASRQGANSPLHF
TGTGCCAGCAGGCAGGGGGCGAATTCACCCCTCCACTTT
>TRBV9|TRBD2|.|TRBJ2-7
CASSVEAAGFYEQYF
TGTGCCAGCAGCGTAGAGGCAGCGGGGTTCTACGAGCAGTACTTC
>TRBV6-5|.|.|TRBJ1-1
CASSYSAGRAFF
TGTGCCAGCAGTTACTCCGCGGGTAGGGCTTTCTTT
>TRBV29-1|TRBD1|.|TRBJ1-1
CSVVTGGGTEAFF
TGCAGCGTAGTGACAGGGGGAGGGACTGAAGCTTTCTTT
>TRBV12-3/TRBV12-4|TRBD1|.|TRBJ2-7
CASSLNRGIEQYF
TGTGCCAGCAGCCTAAACAGGGGTATCGAGCAGTACTTC
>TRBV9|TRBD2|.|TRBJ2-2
CASSSAGEAANTGELFF
TGTGCCAGCAGCTCAGCGGGGGAGGCCGCGAACACCGGGGAGCTGTTTTTT
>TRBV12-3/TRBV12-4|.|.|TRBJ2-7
CASSPGSYEQYF
TGTGCCAGCAGTCCCGGCTCCTACGAGCAGTACTTC
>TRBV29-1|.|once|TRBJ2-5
CSVVGGELVWETQYF
TGCAGCGTTGTTGGAGGGGAACTAGTATGGGAGACCCAGTACTTC
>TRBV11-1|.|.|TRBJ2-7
CASSLGTNTYEQYF
TGTGCCAGCAGCTTAGGGACAAATACCTACGAGCAGTACTTC
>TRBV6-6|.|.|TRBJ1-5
CASSGSGTHTSNQPQHF
TGTGCCAGCAGTGGATCCGGGACACATACTAGCAATCAGCCCCAGCATTTT
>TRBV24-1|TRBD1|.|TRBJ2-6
CATSTGAYGANVLTF
TGTGCCACCAGTACAGGGGCGTACGGGGCCAACGTCCTGACTTTC
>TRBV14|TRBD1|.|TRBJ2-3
CASSHGTGATDTQYF
TGTGCCAGCAGCCACGGGACAGGGGCCACAGATACGCAGTATTTT
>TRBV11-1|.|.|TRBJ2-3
CASSPPGTLLTDTQYF
TGTGCCAGCAGCCCCCCCGGGACTTTACTCACAGATACGCAGTATTTT